One sample yielded the 30 T cell receptor beta chains listed below, sequenced in a study of shared clonotypes between healthy human individuals. Naive CD8 cells, CD45RO-negative and positively selected for CCR7, excluded terminally differentiated effector memory CD45RA+ cells. The data were produced by immunoSEQ multiplex PCR, yet TCRdb's version contains in-frame clones alone and is incomplete. This sample has approximately 2,000,000 clones, with about 93% found just once. Sequenced material: naive CD8+ T cells from PBMCs. The receptors stem from a man between 18 and 35 years old in good health. Some clones in this sample may be carry-over from other donors' samples.

The chain employs TRBV29-1 and TRBJ2-3; TRBD1 is a possible D gene (6 bases). The CDR3 extends over 15 amino acids. The V gene's germline CDR1 is SQVTM and CDR2 ANQGSEA. Trimming removed 8 bases from V and 2 bases from J, with 20 bases in between. The CDR3 sequence: CSSWLGGIFTDTQYF. DNA of the CDR3: TGCAGCTCCTGGCTAGGGGGAATATTCACAGATACGCAGTATTTT.

V gene TRBV11-2 combines with J gene TRBJ2-7; 8 bases are a match to TRBD1. V lost 2 bases, J lost 0 bases, and 9 bases stayed unmatched. The CDR3 totals 17 residues. CDR1 is SGHAT and CDR2 is FQNNGV in the germline V gene. CDR3 in amino acids: CASSLSPGQDSSYEQYF. For the CDR3, the DNA is TGTGCCAGCAGCTTATCCCCGGGACAGGATAGCTCCTACGAGCAGTACTTC. Full variable domain (outside the CDR3, taken from reference TRBV11-2 and TRBJ2-7): EAGVAQSPRYKIIEKRQSVAFWCNPISGHATLYWYQQILGQGPKLLIQFQNNGVVDDSQLPKDRFSAERLKGVDSTLKIQPAKLEDSAVYLCASSLSPGQDSSYEQYFGPGTRLTVT.

V gene TRBV6-6 combines with J gene TRBJ1-3, with 8 bases aligning to TRBD1. The germline V gene has CDR1 MNHNY and CDR2 SVGAGI (reference sequence). The CDR3 contains 15 residues. The V gene end was trimmed by 7 bases and the J gene end by 0 bases; junction bases not matched to a gene: 5. This CDR3 is CASTRDRGSGNTIYF. The CDR3 bases are TGTGCCAGCACCAGAGACAGGGGCTCTGGAAACACCATATATTTT.

The rearrangement links TRBV13 to TRBJ2-7, with D perhaps matching TRBD1 or TRBD2 (5 bases each). V shed 5 bases and J shed 0 bases, with 17 bases lying between them. Germline V lookup: CDR1 PRHDT, CDR2 FYEKMQ (reference sequence). This CDR3 is 16 amino acids long. The CDR3 protein is CASSPPGQAFSYEQYF. CDR3 nucleotides: TGTGCCAGCAGCCCCCCGGGGCAGGCGTTCTCCTACGAGCAGTACTTC.

The V call is TRBV10-3, the J call TRBJ1-1; D is ambiguous. This CDR3 is 13 amino acids long. V was clipped by 2 bases and J by 2 bases, with 6 bases between them. Germline lookup yields CDR1 ENHRY and CDR2 SYGVKD. The CDR3 DNA follows: TGTGCCATCAGTGAGGCACTAAACACTGAAGCTTTCTTT. This translates into CAISEALNTEAFF.

The chain uses TRBV7-2 and TRBJ2-2, with no clear D. Trimming took off 6 bases at V and 7 bases at J, with 9 bases between the two ends. CDR3 length equals 12 residues. Germline CDR1 SGHTA, CDR2 FQGNSA. The CDR3 spells CASSQVGGELFF. As DNA, the CDR3 is TGTGCCAGCAGTCAAGTGGGCGGGGAGCTGTTTTTT.

V is TRBV19 and J is TRBJ1-1; no definite D call. Trimming stripped 8 bases from V and 3 bases from J, with 10 bases between. CDR1 and CDR2 from the germline V gene are LNHDA and SQIVND (reference sequence). This CDR3 spans 12 amino acids. The CDR3 sequence: CASGGWDTEAFF. The CDR3 DNA reads as TGTGCCAGTGGTGGTTGGGACACTGAAGCTTTCTTT.

This clone was recorded many times. V and J are TRBV28 and TRBJ2-5; no clear D gene. The V gene lost 5 bases and the J gene lost 4 bases, with 14 bases spanning the gap. The CDR3 contains 14 residues. Germline V CDR1 and CDR2: MDHEN, SYDVKM. The CDR3 protein is CASSPDLSSETQYF. CDR3 nucleotide sequence: TGTGCCAGCAGTCCCGATTTGAGCTCAGAGACCCAGTACTTC.

The rearrangement links TRBV19 to TRBJ2-7; tentatively, D is TRBD1 or TRBD2 (6 bases each). Per the germline V gene, CDR1 is LNHDA and CDR2 is SQIVND (reference sequence). Trimming took 3 bases from V and 2 from J, leaving 11 bases between them. The CDR3 contains 14 residues. CDR3 bases: TGTGCCAGTAGTATGGAGGGGGGACCCTACGAGCAGTACTTC. This codes for CASSMEGGPYEQYF.

The chain carries TRBV6-1 and TRBJ1-3, with D possibly being TRBD1 (5 bases). Looked up from germline, CDR1 is MNHNS and CDR2 is SASEGT. The CDR3 covers 17 residues. V was pared by 0 bases and J by 2 bases, with 14 bases between. CDR3 nucleotides: TGTGCCAGCAGTGAAGCGTTGGGGGTCCAAACTGGAAACACCATATATTTT. This codes for CASSEALGVQTGNTIYF.

The chain recombines TRBV7-8 with TRBJ2-2; a possible D gene is TRBD2 (5 bases). Trimming took 6 bases from V and 0 from J, leaving 17 bases between them. Germline V gives CDR1 SGHVS, CDR2 FQNEAQ. The CDR3 covers 17 residues. CDR3 sequence (DNA): TGTGCCAGCAGTCAATCGGGGAGTTGGCCGAACACCGGGGAGCTGTTTTTT. Encoded protein: CASSQSGSWPNTGELFF.

This chain links TRBV9 with TRBJ1-5; possibly TRBD1 for D (6 bases). With 4 bases removed from V and 6 bases from J, the gap between germline ends came to 17 bases. The length of the CDR3 is 15 residues. From germline, CDR1 is SGDLS and CDR2 YYNGEE. The CDR3 reads CASSPEGGAVQPQHF. In DNA, the CDR3 is TGTGCCAGCAGCCCAGAGGGGGGGGCCGTTCAGCCCCAGCATTTT.

The chain uses TRBV27 and TRBJ1-1; TRBD1 aligns across 7 bases. The CDR3 consists of 16 residues. Trimming removed 2 bases from V and 4 bases from J; junction bases left unmatched: 10. CDR1 and CDR2 from the germline V gene are MNHEY and SMNVEV (reference sequence). CDR3 in amino acids: CASSLGAGGLVTEAFF. The CDR3 DNA sequence: TGTGCCAGCAGTTTAGGGGCAGGGGGTTTGGTCACTGAAGCTTTCTTT.

V usage is TRBV28 and J usage is TRBJ2-5; the match to TRBD1 covers 9 bases. The DNA end is a closer match to TRBJ2-7, so the J assignment may be wrong. Germline V gene sequence: CDR1 MDHEN, CDR2 SYDVKM. The length of the CDR3 is 14 residues. The CDR3 nucleotides read TGTGCCAGCAGCGGGACAGGGAGCTCCTACGAGCAGTACTTC. It codes for CASSGTGSSYEQYF.

V and J are TRBV27 and TRBJ2-2; D is possibly TRBD1 (6 bases). From germline, CDR1 is MNHEY and CDR2 SMNVEV (reference sequence). The CDR3 has 15 amino acids. Trimming took off 4 bases at V and 2 bases at J, with 11 bases between the two ends. CDR3 protein: CASSYRDTNTGELFF. The CDR3 DNA is TGTGCCAGCAGTTACCGGGACACCAACACCGGGGAGCTGTTTTTT.

Only a few counts were recorded for this clone. V is TRBV28 and J is TRBJ1-5, with D unresolved. The CDR3 contains 12 residues. Germline V lookup: CDR1 MDHEN, CDR2 SYDVKM. V was pared by 6 bases and J by 9 bases, with 12 bases between. Here the CDR3 DNA reads TGTGCCAGCAGCCCAGGAGGCCCGCCCCAGCATTTT. Its protein is CASSPGGPPQHF.

The CDR3 DNA follows: TGTGCCAGCAGCGGCCGGGACAGGTCGTACCAAGAGACCCAGTACTTC. It codes for CASSGRDRSYQETQYF. This chain uses TRBV13 with TRBJ2-5; 8 nucleotides agree with TRBD1. CDR1 is PRHDT, CDR2 FYEKMQ, per germline (reference sequence). This CDR3 has 16 residues. V dropped 5 bases and J dropped 0; count of bases not matched to a gene: 8.

The rearrangement links TRBV11-2 to TRBJ1-1; perhaps TRBD1 as D (5 bases). The V end lost 3 bases, the J end lost 4 bases, and 12 bases lay between the germline ends. This CDR3 has 14 residues. The germline gives CDR1 SGHAT, CDR2 FQNNGV. The CDR3 is CASSLTVLSTEAFF. Here the CDR3 DNA reads TGTGCCAGCAGCTTGACAGTTTTGAGCACTGAAGCTTTCTTT.

J is TRBJ2-2 and V is TRBV27; 7 positions agree with TRBD2. V lost 5 bases, J lost 0 bases, and 9 bases stayed unmatched. The CDR3 loop spans 17 amino acids. Germline-derived CDR1 and CDR2 are MNHEY and SMNVEV (reference sequence). The CDR3 sequence is CASSPNLAGANTGELFF. In DNA form, the CDR3 reads TGTGCCAGCAGTCCCAACCTTGCGGGAGCGAACACCGGGGAGCTGTTTTTT.

The chain combines TRBV19 with TRBJ2-1; no definite D call. V gave up 6 bases and J gave up 5 bases, with 17 bases separating them. Germline V gene sequence: CDR1 LNHDA, CDR2 SQIVND (reference sequence). The CDR3 consists of 15 residues. DNA of the CDR3: TGTGCCAGTAGCCCAGTCGGTTGGTACAACAATGAGCAGTTCTTC. Its translation: CASSPVGWYNNEQFF.

Of note for this clone: Within the sample, other DNA sequences also encode this same CDR3. This chain joins TRBV27 and TRBJ1-5, with D perhaps matching TRBD1 (6 bases). CDR1 and CDR2 (germline): MNHEY, SMNVEV (reference sequence). The ends were cut back, 0 bases at V and 0 bases at J, with 6 bases in the middle. The CDR3 length is 15 residues. DNA of the CDR3: TGTGCCAGCAGTTTATCAGGGGGTAGCAATCAGCCCCAGCATTTT. Translation gives CASSLSGGSNQPQHF.

CDR3 sequence (DNA): TGTGCCAGCAGCTTACGGCTAGCGGGATGGTCGGGCACCGGGGAGCTGTTTTTT. This translates into CASSLRLAGWSGTGELFF. This chain links TRBV5-4 with TRBJ2-2; 9 nucleotides agree with TRBD2. The V gene's germline CDR1 is SGHNT and CDR2 YYREEE (reference sequence). V lost 2 bases, J lost 4 bases, and 12 bases stayed unmatched. The CDR3 has 18 residues.

The V gene is TRBV16, the J gene TRBJ1-1, with a weak D call TRBD1 (5 bases). Between the trimmed V and J ends, which lost 8 bases and 4 bases, there was a span of 17 bases. The CDR3 totals 14 residues. Germline V gives CDR1 KGHSY, CDR2 FQNENV. The CDR3 is CASAPEVGGTEAFF. The DNA for the CDR3 is TGTGCCAGCGCGCCTGAGGTTGGGGGCACTGAAGCTTTCTTT.

V is TRBV19 and J is TRBJ1-4; 7 nucleotides align to TRBD1. Germline trimming cut 3 bases from V and 6 bases from J; bases unmatched to any gene: 10. This CDR3 is 16 amino acids long. Germline CDR1 reads LNHDA; CDR2 reads SQIVND (reference sequence). CDR3 protein: CASSIGRTGMDEKLFF. In DNA, the CDR3 is TGTGCCAGTAGTATTGGGAGGACAGGAATGGATGAAAAACTGTTTTTT.

The CDR3 here is CASSRGQGFEQYF. The CDR3 nucleotides read TGTGCCAGCAGTCGGGGACAGGGCTTCGAGCAGTACTTC. V and J are TRBV2 and TRBJ2-7; 9 bases match TRBD1. With V trimmed by 5 bases and J by 6 bases, 5 bases remained unmatched. This CDR3 is built from 13 residues. Germline CDR1 reads SNHLY; CDR2 reads FYNNEI.

This chain uses TRBV6-5 with TRBJ2-3; 9 bases agree with TRBD2. The CDR3 extends over 15 amino acids. CDR1 is MNHEY and CDR2 is SVGAGI in the germline V gene. J gave up 3 bases and V 6 bases, and 7 bases lay outside the gene matches. The CDR3 loop is CASSQLAGGTDTQYF. In DNA form, the CDR3 reads TGTGCCAGCAGCCAACTAGCGGGCGGTACAGATACGCAGTATTTT.

This clone was recorded once. The rearrangement links TRBV11-2 to TRBJ1-6, with D unclear. V was trimmed by 2 bases and J by 10 bases, leaving 12 bases between them. The CDR3 runs to 14 residues. Germline assignment: CDR1 SGHAT and CDR2 FQNNGV. The CDR3 DNA follows: TGTGCCAGCAGCTTATCGGGATCAGGCTCACCCCTCCACTTT. Translated, it gives CASSLSGSGSPLHF.

This rearrangement joins TRBV28 to TRBJ2-2, with 7 bases identical to TRBD2. The CDR3 totals 14 residues. V dropped 6 bases and J dropped 4; count of bases not matched to a gene: 5. Germline values: CDR1 MDHEN, CDR2 SYDVKM. The CDR3 protein is CASRPGRGTGELFF. Written as DNA, the CDR3 is TGTGCCAGCAGACCTGGGAGGGGCACCGGGGAGCTGTTTTTT. Full variable domain (missing parts from reference TRBV28 and TRBJ2-2): DVKVTQSSRYLVKRTGEKVFLECVQDMDHENMFWYRQDPGLGLRLIYFSYDVKMKEKGDIPEGYSVSREKKERFSLILESASTNQTSMYLCASRPGRGTGELFFGEGSRLTVL.

The chain recombines TRBV28 with TRBJ2-1, with TRBD1 matching over 10 bases. V lost 6 bases and J lost 5; bases outside the gene matches: 10. This CDR3 is built from 16 residues. Germline values: CDR1 MDHEN, CDR2 SYDVKM. CDR3 sequence reads: CASRPLRDRGNNEQFF. CDR3 in DNA: TGTGCCAGCAGACCCCTCCGGGACAGGGGAAACAATGAGCAGTTCTTC.

The rearrangement joins TRBV29-1 to TRBJ2-4; D ambiguous. This CDR3 has 12 amino acids. CDR1 and CDR2 (germline): SQVTM, ANQGSEA. V dropped 2 bases and J dropped 7 bases, with 9 bases sitting between them. CDR3 amino acids: CSVETPRNIQYF. DNA of the CDR3: TGCAGCGTTGAAACCCCACGGAACATTCAGTACTTC. The full variable domain, rest sourced from reference TRBV29-1 and TRBJ2-4, is SAVISQKPSRDICQRGTSLTIQCQVDSQVTMMFWYRQQPGQSLTLIATANQGSEATYESGFVIDKFPISRPNLTFSTLTVSNMSPEDSSIYLCSVETPRNIQYFGAGTRLSVL.